These 25 T cell receptor beta chains originate from one sample sequenced in a study of shared clonotypes between healthy human individuals. TCRdb keeps only in-frame clones here, not all; method: immunoSEQ multiplex PCR. The sample shows more than 550,000 clones, around 70% of them seen only once. Sequenced material: memory CD4+ T cells sorted from blood. The subset was: CD45RA-negative fraction. The receptors were sampled from a woman aged 25 to 45 in good health.

The table lists this clone with a few counts. J is TRBJ1-2 and V is TRBV15, with D possibly being TRBD1 (5 bases). The V gene's germline CDR1 is LNHNV and CDR2 YYDKDF (reference sequence). V lost 1 base and J lost 5, with 11 bases in between. The CDR3 is 14 residues long. CDR3 bases: TGTGCCACCAGCAGAGTTGCGGGGGGGTATGGCTACACCTTC. As protein: CATSRVAGGYGYTF.

V and J are TRBV7-9 and TRBJ2-2, with unresolved D. V was cut by 2 bases and J by 8 bases, with 6 bases left in between. Per germline, CDR1 SEHNR and CDR2 FQNEAQ (reference sequence). The CDR3 runs to 12 residues. CDR3 region: CASSLFLGELFF. The CDR3 DNA sequence: TGTGCCAGCAGCTTATTTTTGGGGGAGCTGTTTTTT.

The chain has TRBV5-5 and TRBJ2-7; no definite D call. Germline-derived CDR1 and CDR2 are SGHKS and YYEKEE (reference sequence). The V end was cut by 1 base, the J end by 2 bases, with 4 bases between. This CDR3 has 12 amino acids. The CDR3 DNA sequence: TGTGCCAGCAGCTTGACGGCCTACGAGCAGTACTTC. Its protein is CASSLTAYEQYF.

This clone occurred a few times. The chain carries TRBV25-1 and TRBJ1-4, with D tentatively TRBD1 (5 bases). Germline V CDR1 and CDR2: MGHDK, SYGVNS. This CDR3 contains 16 residues. Trimming cost V 4 bases and J 0 bases, with 12 bases left between them. Here the CDR3 reads CASSVPTDTTNEKLFF. The CDR3 nucleotides are TGTGCCAGCAGTGTACCGACAGATACAACTAATGAAAAACTGTTTTTT.

This clone was seen more than once but under ten times. The chain is built from TRBV9 and TRBJ2-5; D unclear. V shed 1 base and J shed 5 bases, with 9 bases lying between them. CDR1 is SGDLS, CDR2 YYNGEE, per germline. The CDR3 consists of 13 residues. In nucleotides, the CDR3 is TGTGCCAGCAGCGTAAGTATGGAGGAGACCCAGTACTTC. Its translation is CASSVSMEETQYF.

This clone was counted a few times. The genes are TRBV5-1 and TRBJ1-1, with D possibly matching TRBD1 (5 bases). The CDR3 totals 14 residues. Germline V lookup: CDR1 SGHRS, CDR2 YFSETQ. Trimming pared 4 bases from V and 1 base from J, leaving 11 bases between. The CDR3 here is CASSAGGWNTEAFF. The CDR3 nucleotides are TGCGCCAGCAGCGCCGGGGGGTGGAACACTGAAGCTTTCTTT.

The chain is built from TRBV6-5 and TRBJ2-1; TRBD1 is a possible D gene (6 bases). This CDR3 has 15 amino acids. Germline CDR1 and CDR2: MNHEY and SVGAGI. The V and J ends lost 0 bases and 2 bases respectively, with 8 bases between them. CDR3 region: CASSYSGTTYNEQFF. Written as DNA, the CDR3 is TGTGCCAGCAGTTACTCTGGGACAACCTACAATGAGCAGTTCTTC.

The chain carries TRBV29-1 and TRBJ2-5, with D perhaps assigned TRBD1 or TRBD2 (6 bases each). The end of the DNA fits TRBJ2-7 better, so the J call may be wrong. CDR1 and CDR2 from the germline V gene are SQVTM and ANQGSEA. The CDR3 extends over 13 amino acids. CDR3 sequence (DNA): TGCACCCCGAGGGGGGAGCATACCTACGAGCAGTACTTC. Translated: CTPRGEHTYEQYF.

The V and J genes are TRBV19 and TRBJ1-1, with 7 positions matching TRBD1. The CDR3 is made up of 16 amino acids. In germline, CDR1 is LNHDA, CDR2 SQIVND (reference sequence). V trimming: 5 bases; J trimming: 0 bases; junction bases outside the gene matches: 9. CDR3 sequence: CASSVALGQMNTEAFF. CDR3 in DNA: TGTGCCAGTAGTGTAGCCTTGGGACAGATGAACACTGAAGCTTTCTTT. The full variable domain, with the rest looked up from reference TRBV19 and TRBJ1-1, is DGGITQSPKYLFRKEGQNVTLSCEQNLNHDAMYWYRQDPGQGLRLIYYSQIVNDFQKGDIAEGYSVSREKKESFPLTVTSAQKNPTAFYLCASSVALGQMNTEAFFGQGTRLTVV.

The DNA of the CDR3 is TGCAGCGTTGAATGGGTTGGGGTTTACGGCTATGGCTACACCTTC. Its translation: CSVEWVGVYGYGYTF. J is TRBJ1-2 and V is TRBV29-1, with no clear D. This CDR3 contains 15 residues. Trimming removed 2 bases from V and 4 bases from J, with 17 bases in between. Germline V gene data show CDR1 as SQVTM and CDR2 as ANQGSEA.

The V gene is TRBV7-8, the J gene TRBJ1-2; 9 nucleotides match TRBD1. The CDR3 is 15 residues long. Unmatched junction bases numbered 5, after V lost 4 bases and J lost 2 bases. The germline CDR1 and CDR2 sequences are SGHVS and FQNEAQ. CDR3 nucleotides: TGTGCCAGCAGCTACACCGGGACAGGGAACTATGGCTACACCTTC. It is translated as CASSYTGTGNYGYTF.

This sequence joins TRBV30 and TRBJ2-7, with a tentative D call TRBD2 (7 bases). CDR1 GTSNPN and CDR2 SVGIG come from the germline V gene (reference sequence). This CDR3 region has 14 residues. V lost 0 bases and J 6 bases, leaving 15 bases between the germline ends. The CDR3 region is CAWSVRGGGGEQYF. DNA of the CDR3: TGTGCCTGGAGTGTACGCGGGGGAGGGGGCGAGCAGTACTTC.

This chain uses TRBV5-1 with TRBJ2-1; D is possibly TRBD1 (8 bases). The ends were cut back, 5 bases at V and 7 bases at J, with 19 bases in the middle. Germline V gene data show CDR1 as SGHRS and CDR2 as YFSETQ. The CDR3 has 15 amino acids. DNA of the CDR3: TGCGCCAGCAGGCCTACAGGGGGGGTCCGGAATGAGCAGTTCTTC. Translated, it gives CASRPTGGVRNEQFF.

The J gene is TRBJ2-7, the V gene TRBV18; D may match TRBD1 or TRBD2 (5 bases each). The CDR3 spans 16 residues. Trimming cost V 4 bases and J 6 bases, with 22 bases left between them. Germline V gene sequence: CDR1 KGHSH, CDR2 LQKENI. DNA for the CDR3: TGTGCCAGCTCACAACAGCGTCGAGGGCAGGGAAGCGAGCAGTACTTC. Protein sequence: CASSQQRRGQGSEQYF.

About this clone itself: Other DNA sequences within the sample encode an identical CDR3. The chain is built from TRBV5-1 and TRBJ2-1, with D unresolved. This CDR3 comprises 15 residues. Germline V gene data show CDR1 as SGHRS and CDR2 as YFSETQ. Trimming took 0 bases from V and 0 from J, leaving 7 bases between them. This CDR3 is CASSLDSFSYNEQFF. Written as DNA, the CDR3 is TGCGCCAGCAGCTTGGACAGTTTCTCCTACAATGAGCAGTTCTTC.

This clone has a single count. This chain uses TRBV27 with TRBJ2-4; tentative D call: TRBD2 (6 bases). CDR1 and CDR2 from the germline V gene are MNHEY and SMNVEV (reference sequence). Trimming removed 10 bases from V and 8 bases from J, with 24 bases in between. CDR3 length equals 15 residues. The CDR3 protein is CATSGLAEPRDIQYF. CDR3 in DNA: TGTGCCACCTCGGGGTTAGCGGAGCCGAGGGACATTCAGTACTTC.

The genes are TRBV2 and TRBJ2-3, with TRBD2 identical over 7 bases. V gave up 4 bases and J gave up 1 base; unmatched junction bases: 5. Germline assignment: CDR1 SNHLY and CDR2 FYNNEI. The CDR3 spans 15 residues. DNA of the CDR3: TGTGCCAGCAGTGTAGAACTAGCGCGCACAGATACGCAGTATTTT. Translation gives CASSVELARTDTQYF. Drawing the rest from reference TRBV2 and TRBJ2-3, the complete variable domain is EPEVTQTPSHQVTQMGQEVILRCVPISNHLYFYWYRQILGQKVEFLVSFYNNEISEKSEIFDDQFSVERPDGSNFTLKIRSTKLEDSAMYFCASSVELARTDTQYFGPGTRLTVL.

The chain employs TRBV11-2 and TRBJ1-3; D gene unclear. V was shortened by 5 bases and J by 2 bases, with 19 bases between the two germline ends. Germline CDR1 SGHAT, CDR2 FQNNGV. CDR3 length: 17 residues. For the CDR3, the DNA is TGTGCCAGCAGCCCCCTAGCGGGAACCGGGGCTGGAAACACCATATATTTT. Translating gives CASSPLAGTGAGNTIYF. The full variable domain, in which reference TRBV11-2 and TRBJ1-3 provide the parts outside the CDR3, is EAGVAQSPRYKIIEKRQSVAFWCNPISGHATLYWYQQILGQGPKLLIQFQNNGVVDDSQLPKDRFSAERLKGVDSTLKIQPAKLEDSAVYLCASSPLAGTGAGNTIYFGEGSWLTVV.

This chain joins TRBV19 and TRBJ1-2; D may be TRBD1 (6 bases). The CDR3 consists of 14 residues. Trimming shortened V by 4 bases and J by 3 bases, and 12 bases separated the two germline ends. Germline V gene lookup returns CDR1 LNHDA and CDR2 SQIVND (reference sequence). CDR3 sequence reads: CASSKDRNDYGYTF. CDR3 nucleotides: TGTGCCAGTAGTAAAGACAGGAACGACTATGGCTACACCTTC.

This clone came up many times. The sample holds other DNA sequences that translate to the same CDR3. This rearrangement joins TRBV4-1 to TRBJ2-3; either TRBD1 or TRBD2 may supply D (5 bases each). V shed 4 bases and J shed 2 bases, with 10 bases lying between them. The CDR3 contains 14 residues. Germline CDR1 MGHRA, CDR2 YSYEKL. The CDR3: CASSLKGTTDTQYF. The CDR3 nucleotides read TGCGCCAGCAGCCTTAAAGGGACCACAGATACGCAGTATTTT.

In its sample, this clone was seen a few times. The chain has TRBV21-1 and TRBJ2-7; the table names TRBD2, a call not compared with the DNA. TRBV21-1 is assigned pseudogene status. This CDR3 is built from 16 residues. CDR3 DNA: TGTGCCAGCAGCAAAGCCCCGGGACTAGCGGGAGCACAGCAGTACTTC. This sequence encodes CASSKAPGLAGAQQYF.

The V and J genes are TRBV27 and TRBJ1-6; TRBD1 might be the D (6 bases). CDR1 is MNHEY, CDR2 SMNVEV, per germline (reference sequence). V shed 5 bases and J shed 4 bases, with 12 bases lying between them. This CDR3 is 15 amino acids long. CDR3 sequence: CASSPLQGYNSPLHF. In nucleotides, the CDR3 is TGTGCCAGCAGTCCACTACAGGGTTATAATTCACCCCTCCACTTT.

V is TRBV28 and J is TRBJ2-7, with 9 nucleotides matching TRBD2. Germline lookup yields CDR1 MDHEN and CDR2 SYDVKM. This CDR3 is built from 16 residues. V was clipped by 4 bases and J by 2 bases; unmatched bases: 9. The CDR3 DNA reads as TGTGCCAGCAGTTACCCCAGCGGGAGGCATGCCTACGAGCAGTACTTC. It translates to CASSYPSGRHAYEQYF.

This chain joins TRBV5-4 and TRBJ2-5; 7 nucleotides align to TRBD1. Germline V gene sequence: CDR1 SGHNT, CDR2 YYREEE (reference sequence). The CDR3 totals 15 residues. With V trimmed by 2 bases and J by 5 bases, 9 bases remained unmatched. The DNA for the CDR3 is TGTGCCAGCAGCTTAGGGACAGCTATACATGAGACCCAGTACTTC. Translation gives CASSLGTAIHETQYF.

This clone was observed a handful of times. The chain links TRBV6-1 to TRBJ2-5; no reliable D call. Trimming took 0 bases from V and 5 from J, leaving 10 bases between them. The CDR3 loop spans 14 amino acids. The germline V gene encodes CDR1 MNHNS and CDR2 SASEGT. The CDR3: CASSEAGIGETQYF. The CDR3 DNA is TGTGCCAGCAGTGAAGCGGGGATAGGGGAGACCCAGTACTTC.